The 17 T cell receptor beta chains below were found in one sample sequenced in a study of regulatory T cells in long-lasting Graves disease. HTBI primers from iRepertoire and Arm-PCR of CDR3 regions yielded the TCR beta libraries. TCRdb re-called the multiplex PCR reads through MiXCR, storing one row per CDR3 protein. Here the sample spans around 470,000 distinct CDR3 sequences, 14% being singletons. Time point in this sample: newly diagnosed GD, antithyroid drugs for less than 3 months. PBMC-extracted RNA yielded the TCR library. This sample also appeared in a second study, on T cells in Graves' hyperthyroidism and ophthalmopathy.

This sample comprised peripheral blood mononuclear cells (PBMCs), obtained at new diagnosis, from a patient treated with antithyroid drugs. The receptors derive from a woman aged 45-59 years with Graves disease.

The chain carries TRBV9 and TRBJ1-2, with TRBD1 matching over 10 bases. Germline CDR1 SGDLS, CDR2 YYNGEE. The CDR3 runs 15 residues. Losses at the gene ends were 3 bases for V and 7 bases for J; bases not matched to a gene: 9. In nucleotides, the CDR3 is TGTGCCAGCAGCGCGGACAGGGGGGGCGCGGGTGGCTACACCTTC. Translation: CASSADRGGAGGYTF. Using reference TRBV9 and TRBJ1-2 for the parts outside the CDR3, the full variable domain is DSGVTQTPKHLITATGQRVTLRCSPRSGDLSVYWYQQSLDQGLQFLIQYYNGEERAKGNILERFSAQQFPDLHSELNLSSLELGDSALYFCASSADRGGAGGYTFGSGTRLTVV.

On this clonotype itself: This may be a read error: a much more frequent sequence differs by one nucleotide. This chain uses TRBV30 with TRBJ2-7, with D uncertain. CDR1 is GTSNPN and CDR2 is SVGIG in the germline V gene (reference sequence). V was pared by 0 bases and J by 3 bases, with 12 bases between. This CDR3 has 14 residues. As DNA, the CDR3 is TGTGCCTGGAGTGTAAGGCTGGGAAGCTACGAGCAGTACTTC. Protein sequence: CAWSVRLGSYEQYF.

This clonotype has ten or more counts. The chain combines TRBV5-1 with TRBJ2-3; D perhaps matches TRBD1 (5 bases). There are 16 residues in the CDR3. Germline CDR1 SGHRS, CDR2 YFSETQ. Trimming removed 4 bases at V and 3 bases at J, with 18 bases between. For the CDR3, the DNA is TGCGCCAGCAGCCCAATTATCGCTGGGGCGACAGATACGCAGTATTTT. Translated: CASSPIIAGATDTQYF.

This clonotype was seen only a few times. One base away lies a much larger clone, so this may be a sequencing read error. The gene calls are TRBV5-5 and TRBJ2-5; 11 nucleotides line up with TRBD2. The CDR3 consists of 13 residues. Germline values: CDR1 SGHKS, CDR2 YYEKEE (reference sequence). DNA for the CDR3: TGTGCCAGTAAGGGACTAGCGGACTACGAGCAGCACTTC. It yields the protein CASKGLADYEQHF.

The chain recombines TRBV19 with TRBJ1-5; D remains unclear. Germline V gives CDR1 LNHDA, CDR2 SQIVND (reference sequence). This CDR3 is 15 amino acids long. Trimming cost V 3 bases and J 7 bases, with 16 bases left between them. Written as DNA, the CDR3 is TGTGCCAGTAGTATCGGGCCAGGCGAGAGGCAGCCCCAGCATTTT. Its translation is CASSIGPGERQPQHF.

This clonotype was detected only a few times. The rearrangement joins TRBV18 to TRBJ2-7; tentatively, D is TRBD2 (5 bases). V was cut by 2 bases and J by 5 bases, with 13 bases left in between. This CDR3 has 14 amino acids. Germline CDR1 reads KGHSH; CDR2 reads LQKENI. CDR3 in DNA: TGTGCCAGCTCACCAGGGAGCAGGCCCAACGAGCAGTACTTC. Translation gives CASSPGSRPNEQYF.

In the case of this clonotype: The junction and the germline gene differ at one end; a read error may be behind it. The gene calls are TRBV7-8 and TRBJ1-4; a possible D gene is TRBD1 (5 bases). The germline CDR1 and CDR2 sequences are SGHVS and FQNEAQ. This CDR3 region has 15 residues. CDR3 coding DNA: TGTGCCAGCAGCTCTCAGGGTCCAGCTAATGAAAGACTGTTTTTT. Translating gives CASSSQGPANERLFF.

The chain has TRBV27 and TRBJ2-7; D ambiguous. The germline V gene has CDR1 MNHEY and CDR2 SMNVEV (reference sequence). The CDR3 runs 10 residues. The V and J ends lost 8 bases and 3 bases respectively, with 5 bases between them. The CDR3 sequence: CASLGYEQYF. The CDR3 coding sequence is TGTGCCAGCTTGGGCTACGAGCAGTACTTC.

This clonotype was observed a handful of times. This chain connects TRBV29-1 to TRBJ2-7; 7 positions match TRBD1. The CDR3 length is 13 residues. V gave up 6 bases and J gave up 0 bases; unmatched junction bases: 5. CDR1 is SQVTM and CDR2 is ANQGSEA in the germline V gene. The CDR3 DNA sequence: TGCAGCGTGGGACAGCCAAGCTCCTACGAGCAGTACTTC. Translating it yields CSVGQPSSYEQYF.

Details on this clonotype: A single base separates this from a much larger clone, so it may be a read error. The chain recombines TRBV28 with TRBJ2-3; 9 bases match TRBD2. J lost 6 bases, V lost 2 bases, and 6 bases had no gene match. This CDR3 has 15 residues. Germline CDR1 and CDR2: MDHEN and SYDVKM. The chain's CDR3 is CASSLGVAGADTQYF. CDR3 DNA sequence: TGTGCCAGCAGTTTAGGGGTAGCGGGAGCGGATACGCAGTATTTT.

The rearrangement links TRBV7-3 to TRBJ2-1; 14 bases map to TRBD2. Trimming at V came to 6 bases and at J to 0 bases, leaving 7 bases not matched to a gene. This CDR3 comprises 18 residues. Germline CDR1 and CDR2: SGHTA and FQGTGA. This CDR3 reads CASRKGGTSGSSYNEQFF. Here the CDR3 DNA reads TGTGCCAGCAGGAAGGGGGGGACTAGCGGGAGCTCCTACAATGAGCAGTTCTTC.

This clonotype was seen ten or more times. This chain links TRBV28 with TRBJ2-3; D may correspond to TRBD1 or TRBD2 (6 bases each). Germline V gene sequence: CDR1 MDHEN, CDR2 SYDVKM. The CDR3 has 15 residues. V dropped 6 bases and J dropped 6 bases, with 19 bases sitting between them. CDR3 region: CASSPGAEPKDTQYF. CDR3 nucleotides: TGTGCCAGCAGCCCGGGGGCAGAGCCCAAGGATACGCAGTATTTT. Complete variable domain (other parts from reference TRBV28 and TRBJ2-3): DVKVTQSSRYLVKRTGEKVFLECVQDMDHENMFWYRQDPGLGLRLIYFSYDVKMKEKGDIPEGYSVSREKKERFSLILESASTNQTSMYLCASSPGAEPKDTQYFGPGTRLTVL.

The genes are TRBV10-3 and TRBJ2-7; the D call may be TRBD1 or TRBD2 (5 bases each). CDR1 is ENHRY and CDR2 is SYGVKD in the germline V gene. This CDR3 comprises 16 residues. The ends were cut back, 0 bases at V and 5 bases at J, with 17 bases in the middle. CDR3 nucleotides: TGTGCCATCAGTGAGTCGAGCCCCGACAGCGGTCACGAGCAGTACTTC. Protein sequence: CAISESSPDSGHEQYF.

The V and J genes are TRBV29-1 and TRBJ1-1; tentatively, D is TRBD1 (5 bases). Germline values: CDR1 SQVTM, CDR2 ANQGSEA. The CDR3 has 12 amino acids. Trimming removed 2 bases at V and 5 bases at J, with 9 bases between. CDR3 DNA sequence: TGCAGCGTTGAAAGCAGGGATACTGAAGCTTTCTTT. Its protein product is CSVESRDTEAFF.

The table lists this clonotype with many counts. The chain is built from TRBV7-9 and TRBJ2-1, with D possibly TRBD1 on 5 matching bases. Trimming took off 1 base at V and 7 bases at J, with 11 bases between the two ends. This CDR3 has 14 amino acids. CDR1 is SEHNR and CDR2 is FQNEAQ in the germline V gene (reference sequence). For the CDR3, the DNA is TGTGCCAGCAGCTTAGTATCAGGGCAGAATGAGCAGTTCTTC. Amino acids: CASSLVSGQNEQFF.

As concerns this clonotype: The CDR3 does not end in the conserved phenylalanine or tryptophan, so this is likely a read error. Because the CDR3's place on the DNA is in doubt, the DNA is left out and the CDR3 is given as listed by TCRdb. The chain joins TRBV30 to TRBJ2-7; whether TRBD1, the table's D call, matches the DNA was not checked. CDR1 is GTSNPN, CDR2 SVGIG, per germline (reference sequence). The CDR3 spans 11 amino acids, including both terminal residues. CDR3 loop: CAWGRPGRVYL.

This clonotype was observed many times. V is TRBV12-3 or TRBV12-4 and J is TRBJ2-2, with D perhaps matching TRBD1 (5 bases). Trimming pared 6 bases from V and 0 bases from J, leaving 5 bases between. The CDR3 runs to 13 residues. CDR3 sequence: CASSRANTGELFF. CDR3 coding DNA: TGTGCCAGCAGCAGGGCGAACACCGGGGAGCTGTTTTTT.